What follows are 21 T cell receptor beta chains derived from one specimen sequenced in a study of T-cell memory formation after mild COVID-19. A single record per CDR3 protein comes from TCRdb applying MiXCR to the 5' RACE reads. The sample consists of under 700,000 distinct CDR3 sequences, approximately 20% of them appearing once. The material sequenced was PBMCs or a T cell subset sorted from them (not recorded which). The receptors come from an adult woman who had mild COVID-19 (a few samples of this study predate the infection). Cell type and time point are not known.

The chain joins TRBV5-1 to TRBJ2-3, with TRBD1 identical over 7 bases. The V segment lost 4 bases and the J segment 1 base; nucleotides outside the gene matches: 12. The CDR3 totals 17 residues. From germline, CDR1 is SGHRS and CDR2 YFSETQ. This chain's CDR3 is CASSLARTGEGTDTQYF. CDR3 DNA: TGCGCCAGCAGCCTCGCACGGACAGGAGAAGGCACAGATACGCAGTATTTT.

The rearrangement links TRBV20-1 to TRBJ1-5, with D maybe TRBD1 (6 bases). The CDR3 extends over 14 amino acids. Trimming left V 5 bases short and J 0 bases short, with 11 bases between. Per germline, CDR1 DFQATT and CDR2 SNEGSKA (reference sequence). CDR3 region: CSARGGLSNQPQHF. The CDR3 nucleotides are TGCAGTGCTCGGGGGGGGCTTAGCAATCAGCCCCAGCATTTT.

This clonotype was detected ten times or more. The chain recombines TRBV5-5 with TRBJ2-2; D unresolved. The CDR3 runs 14 residues. V was pared by 4 bases and J by 0 bases, with 7 bases between. Germline V gives CDR1 SGHKS, CDR2 YYEKEE (reference sequence). CDR3 sequence reads: CASSLTPNTGELFF. In nucleotides, the CDR3 is TGTGCCAGCAGCCTGACACCGAACACCGGGGAGCTGTTTTTT.

This clonotype has a handful of counts. The CDR3 is CATSDADRDSYNEQFF. The CDR3 DNA is TGTGCCACCAGTGATGCTGACAGGGACTCCTACAATGAGCAGTTCTTC. J is TRBJ2-1 and V is TRBV24-1; TRBD1 agrees at 7 bases. V shed 3 bases, J shed 0 bases, and the junction held 4 bases outside the gene matches. This CDR3 contains 16 residues. Germline values: CDR1 KGHDR, CDR2 SFDVKD.

The chain joins TRBV12-3 or TRBV12-4 to TRBJ2-3, with D perhaps TRBD1 or TRBD2 (5 bases each). V was pared by 7 bases and J by 4 bases, with 15 bases between. This CDR3 is 14 amino acids long. DNA of the CDR3: TGTGCCAGCACCATAGGGGCTAGCTCAGATACGCAGTATTTT. This codes for CASTIGASSDTQYF.

This chain joins TRBV29-1 and TRBJ2-3; D may be TRBD1 or TRBD2 (6 bases each). Trimming took 3 bases from V and 6 from J, leaving 22 bases between them. Germline V gene sequence: CDR1 SQVTM, CDR2 ANQGSEA. The CDR3 runs to 16 residues. CDR3 DNA: TGCAGCGTTGAGGGGGGCCTACTGTCCCCCACGGATACGCAGTATTTT. This sequence encodes CSVEGGLLSPTDTQYF.

This clonotype was seen repeatedly, ten times or more. The genes are TRBV4-3 and TRBJ1-1, with D hard to call. V was cut by 1 base and J by 2 bases, with 8 bases left in between. The CDR3 runs 14 residues. Germline-derived CDR1 and CDR2 are LGHNA and YSLEER. The CDR3 reads CASSQVEGNTEAFF. CDR3 DNA sequence: TGCGCCAGCAGCCAAGTGGAGGGAAACACTGAAGCTTTCTTT.

This clonotype is medium-sized (0.01 to 0.1%). The chain recombines TRBV19 with TRBJ2-7; D not certain. The germline gives CDR1 LNHDA, CDR2 SQIVND (reference sequence). Trimming removed 7 bases from V and 0 bases from J, with 19 bases in between. The CDR3 spans 16 residues. The CDR3: CASKDVSVTSSYEQYF. CDR3 nucleotide sequence: TGTGCCAGTAAGGACGTATCAGTGACGAGCTCCTACGAGCAGTACTTC.

This CDR3 reads CSVGWGYEQYF. CDR3 in DNA: TGCAGCGTTGGATGGGGCTACGAGCAGTACTTC. V and J are TRBV29-1 and TRBJ2-7; D is ambiguous. Per the germline V gene, CDR1 is SQVTM and CDR2 is ANQGSEA. With 4 bases removed from V and 3 bases from J, the gap between germline ends came to 7 bases. This CDR3 contains 11 residues.

This clonotype turned up a few times. The chain has TRBV24-1 and TRBJ2-1; D possibly corresponds to TRBD1 (7 bases). The CDR3 is 16 residues long. Germline lookup yields CDR1 KGHDR and CDR2 SFDVKD. Trimming took 5 bases from V and 2 from J, leaving 15 bases between them. The CDR3 nucleotides read TGTGCCACCAGTGTCAGGGGGGTTAAGACCTACAATGAGCAGTTCTTC. This encodes CATSVRGVKTYNEQFF.

This clonotype has more than one count but fewer than ten. The chain has TRBV6-5 and TRBJ2-7; a possible D gene is TRBD1 (6 bases). The CDR3 has 12 amino acids. Germline V gene lookup returns CDR1 MNHEY and CDR2 SVGAGI. V lost 8 bases and J 6 bases, leaving 14 bases between the germline ends. In nucleotides, the CDR3 is TGTGCCAGCGCGGCAGGGGTGAGCGAGCAGTACTTC. This encodes CASAAGVSEQYF.

The rearrangement links TRBV12-3 or TRBV12-4 to TRBJ1-1; D unclear. The CDR3 covers 14 residues. The ends were cut back, 3 bases at V and 10 bases at J, with 18 bases in the middle. The DNA for the CDR3 is TGTGCCAGCAGTTTGGGAGGATTACAAGCAGGAGCTTTCTTT. This sequence encodes CASSLGGLQAGAFF.

The CDR3 protein is CASCTRDRTREFF. In nucleotides, the CDR3 is TGTGCCAGTTGTACCCGGGACAGGACGAGGGAGTTCTTC. The chain is built from TRBV6-5 and TRBJ2-1, with TRBD1 identical over 8 bases. V dropped 9 bases and J dropped 14; count of bases not matched to a gene: 15. Germline CDR1 and CDR2: MNHEY and SVGAGI. CDR3 size: 13 residues.

The genes are TRBV12-3 or TRBV12-4 and TRBJ1-4; 7 bases line up with TRBD1. This CDR3 is built from 14 residues. The trim removed 5 bases at V and 8 bases at J, leaving 8 bases unmatched. CDR3 coding DNA: TGTGCCAGCAGTCCAACAGGGGCCGGGGAAAAACTGTTTTTT. This translates into CASSPTGAGEKLFF.

The DNA of the CDR3 is TGTGCCAGCAGTTTCAGGGTCGTATATACAGATACGCAGTATTTT. It yields the protein CASSFRVVYTDTQYF. The chain links TRBV12-3 or TRBV12-4 to TRBJ2-3, with D possibly being TRBD1 (5 bases). Trimming shortened V by 3 bases and J by 3 bases, and 13 bases separated the two germline ends. This CDR3 contains 15 residues.

This clonotype showed up just a few times. Here the CDR3 DNA reads TGTGCCAGCAGCTTAGGCATTATCAGGGGGACCCAGTACTTC. Translating gives CASSLGIIRGTQYF. The chain is built from TRBV7-8 and TRBJ2-5; weak D call: TRBD1 (6 bases). The V and J ends lost 1 base and 7 bases respectively, with 13 bases between them. The V gene's germline CDR1 is SGHVS and CDR2 FQNEAQ. The CDR3 runs to 14 residues.

This clonotype was seen at least ten times. The chain uses TRBV10-3 and TRBJ2-3; D unclear. Trimming cost V 10 bases and J 4 bases, with 15 bases left between them. The CDR3 length is 13 residues. In germline, CDR1 is ENHRY, CDR2 SYGVKD. Here the CDR3 reads CATCTTPSDTQYF. The CDR3 bases are TGTGCCACCTGTACCACGCCCTCAGATACGCAGTATTTT.

This clonotype was observed many times. The chain employs TRBV7-9 and TRBJ2-7, with D perhaps TRBD1 (5 bases). V lost 2 bases to trimming and J lost 0 bases, with 8 bases between them. This CDR3 is built from 14 residues. Germline V gives CDR1 SEHNR, CDR2 FQNEAQ (reference sequence). CDR3 region: CASSLSDSSYEQYF. Here the CDR3 DNA reads TGTGCCAGCAGCTTAAGTGACAGCTCCTACGAGCAGTACTTC.

The V call is TRBV24-1, the J call TRBJ2-7; 11 nucleotides align to TRBD1. The germline gives CDR1 KGHDR, CDR2 SFDVKD. The length of the CDR3 is 17 residues. V was clipped by 1 base and J by 4 bases; unmatched bases: 8. The CDR3 sequence: CATSDLVPGQGAYEQYF. The CDR3 nucleotides are TGTGCCACCAGTGATTTAGTGCCCGGACAGGGGGCATACGAGCAGTACTTC.

The table lists this clonotype with a few counts. The chain links TRBV7-6 to TRBJ2-5, with D maybe TRBD2 (5 bases). Trimming took off 4 bases at V and 4 bases at J, with 13 bases between the two ends. The CDR3 length is 14 residues. The V gene's germline CDR1 is SGHVS and CDR2 FNYEAQ. In nucleotides, the CDR3 is TGTGCCAGCAGCTCCTTTAGCGCATTAGAGACCCAGTACTTC. Translating gives CASSSFSALETQYF.

The V and J genes are TRBV14 and TRBJ1-1, with 8 nucleotides matching TRBD1. Germline loops: CDR1 SGHDN, CDR2 FVKESK. This CDR3 region has 14 residues. V trimming: 4 bases; J trimming: 4 bases; junction bases outside the gene matches: 5. This chain's CDR3 is CASSRRTGFTEAFF. The CDR3 nucleotides read TGTGCCAGCAGCCGCAGGACAGGGTTCACTGAAGCTTTCTTT.